The present entry profiles one T cell receptor (beta chain) with its context. These data are taken from a study of beta chain features in type 1 diabetes. Investigators reverse transcribed all isolated RNA, so they sequenced expressed TCRB transcripts. Roughly 3.4 million reads per sample on average were obtained from naive, central memory and regulatory T cell samples. The table came from immunoSEQ multiplex PCR; TCRdb's copy has only in-frame clones and leaves some out. The sample lists roughly 170,000 clones, around an eighth occurring once. Germline V gives CDR1 SEHNR, CDR2 FQNEAQ (reference sequence). Trimming took 7 bases from V and 2 from J, leaving 16 bases between them. The CDR3 extends over 15 amino acids.

The rearrangement uses TRBV7-9 and TRBJ2-3, with a possible D match to TRBD1 (5 bases). This TCR derives from a young woman in good health. Sequencing used central memory CD4+ T cells from blood. The CDR3 bases are TGTGCCAGCATCCTCAGGGCTAGTTCCACAGATACGCAGTATTTT. It specifies CASILRASSTDTQYF.